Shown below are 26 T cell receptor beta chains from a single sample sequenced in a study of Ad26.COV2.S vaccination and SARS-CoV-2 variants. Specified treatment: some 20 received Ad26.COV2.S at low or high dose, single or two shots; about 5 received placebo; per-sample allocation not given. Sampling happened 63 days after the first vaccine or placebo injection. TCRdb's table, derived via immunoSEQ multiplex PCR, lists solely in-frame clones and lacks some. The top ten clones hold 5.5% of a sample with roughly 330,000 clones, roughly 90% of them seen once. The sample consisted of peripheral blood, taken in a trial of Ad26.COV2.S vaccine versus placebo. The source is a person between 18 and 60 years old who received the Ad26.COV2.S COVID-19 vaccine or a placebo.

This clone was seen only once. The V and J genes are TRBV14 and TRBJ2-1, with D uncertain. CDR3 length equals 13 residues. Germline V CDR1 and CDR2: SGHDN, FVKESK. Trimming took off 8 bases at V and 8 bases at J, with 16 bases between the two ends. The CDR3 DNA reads TGTGCCAGCTCCGACTCGCCCGGCGATGAGCAGTTCTTC. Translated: CASSDSPGDEQFF.

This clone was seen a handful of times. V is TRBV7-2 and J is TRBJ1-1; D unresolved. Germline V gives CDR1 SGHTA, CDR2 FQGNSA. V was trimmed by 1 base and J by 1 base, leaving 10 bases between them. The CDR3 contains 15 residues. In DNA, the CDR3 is TGTGCCAGCAGCTTAGAGGTAGCCAGGAACACTGAAGCTTTCTTT. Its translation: CASSLEVARNTEAFF.

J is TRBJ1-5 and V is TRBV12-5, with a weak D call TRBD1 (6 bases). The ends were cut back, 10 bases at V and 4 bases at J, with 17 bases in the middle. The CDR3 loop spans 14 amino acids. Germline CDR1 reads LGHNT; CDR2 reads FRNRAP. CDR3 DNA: TGTGCTACTGGGGGGGCAGTCCAAAATCAGCCCCAGCATTTT. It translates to CATGGAVQNQPQHF.

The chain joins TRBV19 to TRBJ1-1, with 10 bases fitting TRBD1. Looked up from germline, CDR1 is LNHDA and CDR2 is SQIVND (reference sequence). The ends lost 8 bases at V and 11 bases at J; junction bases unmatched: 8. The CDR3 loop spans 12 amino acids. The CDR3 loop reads CASEDRGLRAFF. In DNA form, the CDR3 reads TGTGCCAGTGAAGACAGGGGGCTTCGGGCTTTCTTT.

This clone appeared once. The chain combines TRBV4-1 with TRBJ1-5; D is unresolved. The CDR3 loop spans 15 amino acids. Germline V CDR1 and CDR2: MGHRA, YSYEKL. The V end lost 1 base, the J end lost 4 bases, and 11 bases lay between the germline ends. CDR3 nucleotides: TGCGCCAGCAGCCAAGGCCGGGCGGCTAATCAGCCCCAGCATTTT. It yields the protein CASSQGRAANQPQHF.

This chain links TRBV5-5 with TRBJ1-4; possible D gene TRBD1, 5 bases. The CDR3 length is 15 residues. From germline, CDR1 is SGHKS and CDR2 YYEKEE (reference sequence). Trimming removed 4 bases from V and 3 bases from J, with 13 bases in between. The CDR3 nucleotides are TGTGCCAGCAGCCTTGGGGGTAACGCTAATGAAAAACTGTTTTTT. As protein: CASSLGGNANEKLFF.

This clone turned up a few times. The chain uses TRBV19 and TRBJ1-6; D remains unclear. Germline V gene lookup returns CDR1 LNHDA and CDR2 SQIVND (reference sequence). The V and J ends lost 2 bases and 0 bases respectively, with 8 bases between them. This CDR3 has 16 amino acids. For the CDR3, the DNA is TGTGCCAGTAGTATAAGCCGGACCTCCTATAATTCACCCCTCCACTTT. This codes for CASSISRTSYNSPLHF.

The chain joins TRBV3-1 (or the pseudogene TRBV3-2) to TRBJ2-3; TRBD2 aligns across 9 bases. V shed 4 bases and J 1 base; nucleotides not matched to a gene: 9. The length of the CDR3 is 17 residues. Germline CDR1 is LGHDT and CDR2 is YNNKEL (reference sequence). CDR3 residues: CASSLQRGVAGTDTQYF. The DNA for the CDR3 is TGTGCCAGCAGCCTCCAGCGGGGGGTCGCCGGCACAGATACGCAGTATTTT.

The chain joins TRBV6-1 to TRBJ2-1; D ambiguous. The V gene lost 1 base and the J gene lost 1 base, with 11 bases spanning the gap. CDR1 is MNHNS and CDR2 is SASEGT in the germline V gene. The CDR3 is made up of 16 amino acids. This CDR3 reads CASSEEGWRSYNEQFF. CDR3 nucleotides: TGTGCCAGCAGTGAAGAAGGGTGGAGATCCTACAATGAGCAGTTCTTC.

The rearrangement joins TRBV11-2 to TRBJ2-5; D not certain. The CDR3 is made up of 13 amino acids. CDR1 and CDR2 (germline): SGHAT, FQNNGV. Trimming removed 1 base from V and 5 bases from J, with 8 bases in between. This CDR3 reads CASSLAGWETQYF. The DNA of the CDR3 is TGTGCCAGCAGCTTAGCGGGTTGGGAGACCCAGTACTTC.

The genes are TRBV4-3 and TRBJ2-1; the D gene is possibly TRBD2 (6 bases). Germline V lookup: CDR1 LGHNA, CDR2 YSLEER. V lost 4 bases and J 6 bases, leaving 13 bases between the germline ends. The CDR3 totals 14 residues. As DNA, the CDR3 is TGCGCCAGCAGCCCCTTGCGGGAATTCAATGAGCAGTTCTTC. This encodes CASSPLREFNEQFF.

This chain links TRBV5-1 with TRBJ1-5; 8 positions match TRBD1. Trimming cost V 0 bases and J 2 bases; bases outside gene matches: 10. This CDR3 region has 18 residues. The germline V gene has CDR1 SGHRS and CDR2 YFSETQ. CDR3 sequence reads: CASSLGPGQGPGNQPQHF. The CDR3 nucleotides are TGCGCCAGCAGCTTGGGGCCCGGACAGGGACCTGGCAATCAGCCCCAGCATTTT.

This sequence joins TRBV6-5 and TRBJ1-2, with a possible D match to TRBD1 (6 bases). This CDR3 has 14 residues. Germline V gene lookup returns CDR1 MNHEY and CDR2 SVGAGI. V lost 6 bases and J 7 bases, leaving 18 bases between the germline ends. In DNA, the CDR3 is TGTGCCAGCAGAATACGGGGGGCAGGAGGTGGCTACACCTTC. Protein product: CASRIRGAGGGYTF.

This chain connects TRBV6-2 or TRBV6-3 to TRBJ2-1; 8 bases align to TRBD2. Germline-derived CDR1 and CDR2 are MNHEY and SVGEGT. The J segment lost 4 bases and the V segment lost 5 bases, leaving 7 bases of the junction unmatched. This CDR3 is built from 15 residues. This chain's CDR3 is CASSRGLALYNEQFF. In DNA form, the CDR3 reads TGTGCCAGCAGTCGAGGACTAGCCCTTTACAATGAGCAGTTCTTC.

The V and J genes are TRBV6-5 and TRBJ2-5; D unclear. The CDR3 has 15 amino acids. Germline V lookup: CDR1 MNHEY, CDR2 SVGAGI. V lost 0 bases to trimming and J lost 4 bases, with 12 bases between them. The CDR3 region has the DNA TGTGCCAGCAGTTACTCTAATTCGGGTCGAGAGACCCAGTACTTC. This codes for CASSYSNSGRETQYF.

This CDR3 is CASSSEGYLSSTNEKLFF. The DNA for the CDR3 is TGTGCCAGCAGTTCAGAAGGGTACCTGAGTTCAACTAATGAAAAACTGTTTTTT. The J gene is TRBJ1-4, the V gene TRBV6-2 or TRBV6-3, with no clear D. Germline CDR1 and CDR2: MNHEY and SVGEGT. The CDR3 length is 18 residues. Between the trimmed V and J ends, which lost 4 bases and 0 bases, there was a span of 18 bases.

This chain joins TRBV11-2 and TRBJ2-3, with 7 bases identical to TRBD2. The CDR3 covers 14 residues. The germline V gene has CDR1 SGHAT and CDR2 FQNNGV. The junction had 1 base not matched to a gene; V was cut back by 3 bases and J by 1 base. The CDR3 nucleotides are TGTGCCAGCAGCTTCCTAGCGGGCACAGATACGCAGTATTTT. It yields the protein CASSFLAGTDTQYF. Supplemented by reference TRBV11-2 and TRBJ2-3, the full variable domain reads EAGVAQSPRYKIIEKRQSVAFWCNPISGHATLYWYQQILGQGPKLLIQFQNNGVVDDSQLPKDRFSAERLKGVDSTLKIQPAKLEDSAVYLCASSFLAGTDTQYFGPGTRLTVL.

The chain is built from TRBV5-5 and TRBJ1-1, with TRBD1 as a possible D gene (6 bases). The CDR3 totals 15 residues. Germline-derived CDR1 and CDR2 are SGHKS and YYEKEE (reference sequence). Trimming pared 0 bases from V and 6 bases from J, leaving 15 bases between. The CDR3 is CASSLALRGGAEAFF. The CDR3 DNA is TGTGCCAGCAGCTTGGCCCTCAGGGGTGGTGCTGAAGCTTTCTTT.

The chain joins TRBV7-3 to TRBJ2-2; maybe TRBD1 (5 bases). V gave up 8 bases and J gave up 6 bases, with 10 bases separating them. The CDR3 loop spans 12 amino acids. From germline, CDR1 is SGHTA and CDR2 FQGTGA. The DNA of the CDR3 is TGTGCCAGCTCTAGGGGCCCCGGGGAGCTGTTTTTT. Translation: CASSRGPGELFF.

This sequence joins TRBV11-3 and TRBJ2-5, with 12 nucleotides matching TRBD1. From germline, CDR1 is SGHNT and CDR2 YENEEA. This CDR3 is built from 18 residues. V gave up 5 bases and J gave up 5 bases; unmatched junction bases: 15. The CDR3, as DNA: TGTGCCAGCAGCGGCCGGGACAGGGGGCTAAATTCTCGGGAGACCCAGTACTTC. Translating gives CASSGRDRGLNSRETQYF.

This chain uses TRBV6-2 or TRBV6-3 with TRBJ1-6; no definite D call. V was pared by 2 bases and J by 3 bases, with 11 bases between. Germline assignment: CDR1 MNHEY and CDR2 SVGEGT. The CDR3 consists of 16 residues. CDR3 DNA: TGTGCCAGCAGTTACACCAACAGCGGCTATAATTCACCCCTCCACTTT. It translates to CASSYTNSGYNSPLHF.

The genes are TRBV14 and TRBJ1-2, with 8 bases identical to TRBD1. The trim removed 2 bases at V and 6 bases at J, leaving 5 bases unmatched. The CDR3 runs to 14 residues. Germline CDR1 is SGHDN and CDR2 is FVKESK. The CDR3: CASSQNDRGDGYTF. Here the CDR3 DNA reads TGTGCCAGCAGCCAAAATGACAGGGGTGATGGCTACACCTTC. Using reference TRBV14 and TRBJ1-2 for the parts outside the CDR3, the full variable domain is EAGVTQFPSHSVIEKGQTVTLRCDPISGHDNLYWYRRVMGKEIKFLLHFVKESKQDESGMPNNRFLAERTGGTYSTLKVQPAELEDSGVYFCASSQNDRGDGYTFGSGTRLTVV.

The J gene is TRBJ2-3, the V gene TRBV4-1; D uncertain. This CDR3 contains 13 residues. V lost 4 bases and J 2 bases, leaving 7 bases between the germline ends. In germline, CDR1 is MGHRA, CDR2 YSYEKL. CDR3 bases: TGCGCCAGCAGCCCCCAAAACACAGATACGCAGTATTTT. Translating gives CASSPQNTDTQYF.

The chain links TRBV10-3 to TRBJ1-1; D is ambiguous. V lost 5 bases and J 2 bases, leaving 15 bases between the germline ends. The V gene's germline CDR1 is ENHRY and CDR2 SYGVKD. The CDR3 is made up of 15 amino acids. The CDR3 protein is CAISSDPRVNTEAFF. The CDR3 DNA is TGTGCCATCAGTTCGGACCCTCGGGTCAACACTGAAGCTTTCTTT.

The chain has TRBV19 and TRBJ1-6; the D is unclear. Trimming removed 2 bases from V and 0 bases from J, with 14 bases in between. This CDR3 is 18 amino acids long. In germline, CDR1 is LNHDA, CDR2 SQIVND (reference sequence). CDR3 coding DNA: TGTGCCAGTAGTATACCTCGACCGCGACTCTCCTATAATTCACCCCTCCACTTT. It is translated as CASSIPRPRLSYNSPLHF.

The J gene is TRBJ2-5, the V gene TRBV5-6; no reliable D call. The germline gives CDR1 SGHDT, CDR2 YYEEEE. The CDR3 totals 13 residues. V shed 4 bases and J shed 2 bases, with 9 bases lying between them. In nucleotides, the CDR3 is TGTGCCAGCAGCCCTGCCCCACAAGAGACCCAGTACTTC. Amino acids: CASSPAPQETQYF.